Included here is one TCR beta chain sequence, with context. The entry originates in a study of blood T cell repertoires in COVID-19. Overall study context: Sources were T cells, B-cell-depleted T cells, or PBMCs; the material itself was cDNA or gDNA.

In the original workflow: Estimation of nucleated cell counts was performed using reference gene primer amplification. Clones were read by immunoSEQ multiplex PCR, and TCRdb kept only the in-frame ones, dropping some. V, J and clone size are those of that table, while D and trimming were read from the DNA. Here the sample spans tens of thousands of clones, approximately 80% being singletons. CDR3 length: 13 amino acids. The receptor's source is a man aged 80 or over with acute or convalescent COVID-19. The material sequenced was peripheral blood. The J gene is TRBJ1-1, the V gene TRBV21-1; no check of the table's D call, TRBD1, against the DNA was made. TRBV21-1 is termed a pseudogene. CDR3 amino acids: CAIIGTGYTEAFF. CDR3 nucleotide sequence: TGTGCCATCATCGGGACAGGGTACACTGAAGCTTTCTTT.